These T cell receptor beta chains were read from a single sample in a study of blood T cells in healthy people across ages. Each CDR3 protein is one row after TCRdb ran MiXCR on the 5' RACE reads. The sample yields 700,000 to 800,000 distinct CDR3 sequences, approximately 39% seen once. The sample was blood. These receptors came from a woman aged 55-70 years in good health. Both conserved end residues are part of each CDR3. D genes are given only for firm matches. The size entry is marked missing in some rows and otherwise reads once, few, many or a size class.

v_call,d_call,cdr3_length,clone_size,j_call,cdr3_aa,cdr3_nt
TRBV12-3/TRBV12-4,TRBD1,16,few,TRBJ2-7,CASSPIYRQGTYEQYF,TGTGCCAGCAGTCCGATTTATCGACAGGGGACCTACGAGCAGTACTTC
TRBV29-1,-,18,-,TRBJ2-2,CSVEVYPRGVSNTGELFF,TGCAGCGTTGAAGTCTACCCTCGGGGAGTCTCGAACACCGGGGAGCTGTTTTTT
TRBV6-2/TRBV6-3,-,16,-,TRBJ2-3,CASSPSEDTSTDTQYF,TGTGCCAGCAGTCCCTCGGAGGACACTAGCACAGATACGCAGTATTTT
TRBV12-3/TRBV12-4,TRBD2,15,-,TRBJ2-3,CASSGRGSEVDTQYF,TGTGCCAGCAGTGGGCGGGGGTCCGAGGTAGATACGCAGTATTTT
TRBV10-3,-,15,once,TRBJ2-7,CAISEDQGLDNEQYF,TGTGCCATCAGTGAGGACCAGGGTTTGGATAATGAGCAGTACTTC
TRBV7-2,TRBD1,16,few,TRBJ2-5,CASSLLSGGGGETQYF,TGTGCCAGCAGCTTATTATCAGGGGGCGGAGGAGAGACCCAGTACTTC
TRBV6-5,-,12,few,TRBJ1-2,CASRPARASYTF,TGTGCCAGCAGACCCGCGAGAGCCTCCTACACCTTC
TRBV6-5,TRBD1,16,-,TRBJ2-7,CASSYGGTGSPYEQYF,TGTGCCAGCAGTTACGGGGGGACAGGGAGTCCCTACGAGCAGTACTTC
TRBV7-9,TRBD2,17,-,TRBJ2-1,CASSPSSGLADYNEQFF,TGTGCCAGCAGCCCCTCATCCGGACTAGCAGACTACAATGAGCAGTTCTTC
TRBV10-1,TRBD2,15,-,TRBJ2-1,CASSVASGVTHEQFF,TGCGCCAGCAGTGTCGCTAGCGGGGTGACCCATGAGCAGTTCTTC
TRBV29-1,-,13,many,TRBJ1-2,CSVEELAIYGYTF,TGCAGCGTTGAAGAGCTGGCAATTTATGGCTACACCTTC
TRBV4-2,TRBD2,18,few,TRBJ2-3,CASSQDLVTSGNTDTQYF,TGTGCCAGCAGCCAAGATCTTGTGACTAGCGGAAACACAGATACGCAGTATTTT
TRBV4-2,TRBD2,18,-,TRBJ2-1,CASSQDEFAGGRALEQFF,TGTGCCAGCAGCCAAGATGAATTCGCGGGAGGCCGCGCTTTGGAGCAGTTCTTC
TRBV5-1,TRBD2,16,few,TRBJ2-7,CASSLAGLAGVGEQYF,TGCGCCAGCAGCTTGGCCGGACTAGCGGGAGTGGGGGAGCAGTACTTC
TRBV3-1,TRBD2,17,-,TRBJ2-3,CASSQDESGRPTDTQYF,TGTGCCAGCAGCCAAGATGAAAGCGGGAGGCCCACAGATACGCAGTATTTT
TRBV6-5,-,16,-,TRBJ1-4,CASSPDPGGSNEKLFF,TGTGCCAGCAGTCCGGACCCGGGGGGTTCTAATGAAAAACTGTTTTTT
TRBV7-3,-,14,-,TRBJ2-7,CASSTIGGYNEQYF,TGTGCCAGCAGCACAATCGGAGGCTACAATGAGCAGTACTTC
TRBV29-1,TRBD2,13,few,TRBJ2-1,CSATSGTMREQFF,TGCAGCGCAACTAGCGGAACAATGAGGGAGCAGTTCTTC
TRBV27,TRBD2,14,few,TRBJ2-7,CATRVGGVSYEQYF,TGTGCCACCCGAGTCGGGGGGGTCTCCTACGAGCAGTACTTC
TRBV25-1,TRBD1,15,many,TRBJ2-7,CASSDAGTGAYEQYF,TGTGCCAGCAGTGACGCCGGGACAGGGGCCTACGAGCAGTACTTC
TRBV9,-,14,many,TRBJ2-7,CASSPDSGENEQYF,TGTGCCAGCAGCCCCGACAGTGGAGAGAACGAGCAGTACTTC
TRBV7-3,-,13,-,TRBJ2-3,CASSVIGENTQYF,TGTGCCAGCAGCGTAATCGGGGAAAATACGCAGTATTTT
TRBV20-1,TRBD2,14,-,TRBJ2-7,CSAPLAGGLNEQYF,TGCAGTGCTCCTCTAGCGGGAGGGTTAAACGAGCAGTACTTC
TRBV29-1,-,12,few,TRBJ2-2,CSVEPPCWELFF,TGCAGCGTTGAGCCCCCTTGCTGGGAGCTGTTTTTT
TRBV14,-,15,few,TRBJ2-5,CASSRPVGYQETQYF,TGTGCCAGCAGCCGTCCTGTCGGGTACCAAGAGACCCAGTACTTC
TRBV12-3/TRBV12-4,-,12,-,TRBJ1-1,CASLRVIDEAFF,TGTGCCAGCCTCCGGGTAATCGATGAAGCTTTCTTT
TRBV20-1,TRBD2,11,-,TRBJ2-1,CSATTSEEQFF,TGCAGTGCAACGACTAGCGAGGAGCAGTTCTTC
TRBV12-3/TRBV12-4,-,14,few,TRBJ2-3,CASSLYRERDTQYF,TGTGCCAGCAGTTTATACAGGGAAAGGGATACGCAGTATTTT
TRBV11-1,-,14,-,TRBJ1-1,CASSLAERTIEAFF,TGTGCCAGCAGCTTAGCGGAAAGGACCATAGAAGCTTTCTTT
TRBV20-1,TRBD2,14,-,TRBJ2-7,CSAQGLAGGYEQYF,TGCAGTGCCCAGGGACTAGCGGGAGGCTACGAGCAGTACTTC
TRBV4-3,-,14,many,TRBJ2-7,CASSLGLLSYEQYF,TGCGCCAGCAGCCTGGGACTCCTATCCTACGAGCAGTACTTC
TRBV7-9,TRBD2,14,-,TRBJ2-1,CASSLELAGPQQFF,TGTGCCAGCAGCTTAGAACTAGCGGGCCCGCAGCAGTTCTTC
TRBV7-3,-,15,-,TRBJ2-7,CASSLTGDGTCEQYF,TGTGCCAGCAGCTTAACGGGGGACGGGACCTGCGAGCAGTACTTC
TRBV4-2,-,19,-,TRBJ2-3,CASSQDLVGGAISTDTQYF,TGTGCCAGCAGCCAAGATCTAGTTGGGGGGGCCATTAGCACAGATACGCAGTATTTT
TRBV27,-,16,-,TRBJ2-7,CASSLLGTNRGYEQYF,TGTGCCAGCAGTTTATTGGGGACGAACAGAGGCTACGAGCAGTACTTC
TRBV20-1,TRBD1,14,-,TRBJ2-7,CSARLQGGAYEQYF,TGCAGTGCTAGGCTACAGGGGGGCGCCTACGAGCAGTACTTC